This paragraph covers one T cell receptor (beta chain) sequence. This sample was taken from a study of radiation and T cells in renal cell carcinoma. Time point reported: blood 4 weeks post-SBRT, at nephrectomy. As to treatment: 15 Gy SBRT to primary tumor, nephrectomy 4 weeks later. Blood was sampled at baseline, 2 weeks and 4 weeks after SBRT. Here immunoSEQ multiplex PCR was the method, and the copy in TCRdb shows in-frame clones only, minus some. Among around 95,000 clones listed, approximately 82% were seen once. The receptor was isolated from a man in his fifties or sixties with renal cell carcinoma. The specimen comprised blood, sampled from a patient whose treatment included radiotherapy and nephrectomy.

CDR3 loop: CASNRGSQETQYF. The CDR3, as DNA: TGTGCCAGTAATCGGGGGAGTCAAGAGACCCAGTACTTC. J is TRBJ2-5 and V is TRBV19, with D possibly TRBD2 on 6 matching bases. V was pared by 7 bases and J by 2 bases, with 11 bases between. The germline V gene encodes CDR1 LNHDA and CDR2 SQIVND (reference sequence). The CDR3 extends over 13 amino acids.